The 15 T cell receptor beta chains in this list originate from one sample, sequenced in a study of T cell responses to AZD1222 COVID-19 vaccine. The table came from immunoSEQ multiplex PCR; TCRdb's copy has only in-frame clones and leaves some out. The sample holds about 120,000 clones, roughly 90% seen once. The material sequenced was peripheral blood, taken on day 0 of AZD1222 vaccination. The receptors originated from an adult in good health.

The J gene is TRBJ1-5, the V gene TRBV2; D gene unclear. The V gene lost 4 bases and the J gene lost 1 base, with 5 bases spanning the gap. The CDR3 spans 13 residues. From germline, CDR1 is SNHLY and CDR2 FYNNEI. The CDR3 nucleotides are TGTGCCAGCAGTGCGTACAGCAATCAGCCCCAGCATTTT. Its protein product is CASSAYSNQPQHF.

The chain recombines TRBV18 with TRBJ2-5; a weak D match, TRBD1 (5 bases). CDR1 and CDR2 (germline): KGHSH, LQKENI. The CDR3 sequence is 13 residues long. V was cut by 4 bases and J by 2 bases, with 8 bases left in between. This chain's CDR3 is CASSRTQQETQYF. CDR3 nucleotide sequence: TGTGCCAGCTCACGGACACAACAAGAGACCCAGTACTTC.

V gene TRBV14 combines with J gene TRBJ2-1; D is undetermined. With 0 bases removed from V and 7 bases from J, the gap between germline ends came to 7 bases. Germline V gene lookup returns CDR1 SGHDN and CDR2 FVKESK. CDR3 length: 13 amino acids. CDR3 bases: TGTGCCAGCAGCCAAGATCCCGGGAATGAGCAGTTCTTC. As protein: CASSQDPGNEQFF.

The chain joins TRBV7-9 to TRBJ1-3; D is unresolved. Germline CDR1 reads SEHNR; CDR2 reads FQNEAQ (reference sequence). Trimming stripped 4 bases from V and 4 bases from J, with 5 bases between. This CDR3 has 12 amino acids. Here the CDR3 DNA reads TGTGCCAGCAGCTATTTAGGAAACACCATATATTTT. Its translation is CASSYLGNTIYF.

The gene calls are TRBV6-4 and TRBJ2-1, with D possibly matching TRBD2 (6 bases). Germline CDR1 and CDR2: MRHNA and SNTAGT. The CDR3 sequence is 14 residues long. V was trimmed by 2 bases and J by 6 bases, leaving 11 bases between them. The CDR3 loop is CASSDRGRTNEQFF. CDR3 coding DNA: TGTGCCAGCAGTGACAGAGGGAGGACCAATGAGCAGTTCTTC.

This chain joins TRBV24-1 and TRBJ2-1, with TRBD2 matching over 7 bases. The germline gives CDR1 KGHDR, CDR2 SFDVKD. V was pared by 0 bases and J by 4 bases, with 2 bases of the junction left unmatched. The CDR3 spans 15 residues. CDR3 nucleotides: TGTGCCACCAGTGATTTGGGCGGGGGTTACAATGAGCAGTTCTTC. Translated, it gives CATSDLGGGYNEQFF.

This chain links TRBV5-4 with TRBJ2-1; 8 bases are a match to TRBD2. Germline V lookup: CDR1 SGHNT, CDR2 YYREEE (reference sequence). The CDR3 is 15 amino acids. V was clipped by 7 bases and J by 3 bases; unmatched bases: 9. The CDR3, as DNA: TGTGCCAGCCGAGCAGACGCGGGAGGCTACAATGAGCAGTTCTTC. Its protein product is CASRADAGGYNEQFF.

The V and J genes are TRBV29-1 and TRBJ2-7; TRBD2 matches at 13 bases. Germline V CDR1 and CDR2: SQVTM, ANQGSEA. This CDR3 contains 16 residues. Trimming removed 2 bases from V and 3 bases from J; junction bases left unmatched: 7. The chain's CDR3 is CSVEIPTSGRDYEQYF. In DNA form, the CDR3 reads TGCAGCGTTGAAATCCCTACTAGCGGGAGGGACTACGAGCAGTACTTC.

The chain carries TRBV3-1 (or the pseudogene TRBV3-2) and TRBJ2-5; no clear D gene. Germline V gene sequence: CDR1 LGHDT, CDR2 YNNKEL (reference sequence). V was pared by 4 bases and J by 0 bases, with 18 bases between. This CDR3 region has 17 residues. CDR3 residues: CASSPAAPGVDQETQYF. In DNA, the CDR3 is TGTGCCAGCAGCCCCGCAGCCCCCGGCGTGGACCAAGAGACCCAGTACTTC.

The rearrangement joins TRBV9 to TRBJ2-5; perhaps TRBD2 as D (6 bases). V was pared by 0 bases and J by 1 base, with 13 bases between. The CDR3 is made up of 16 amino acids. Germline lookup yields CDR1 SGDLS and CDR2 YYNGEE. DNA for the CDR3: TGTGCCAGCAGCGTAGCGTTAGTGGAGGGCCAAGAGACCCAGTACTTC. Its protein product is CASSVALVEGQETQYF. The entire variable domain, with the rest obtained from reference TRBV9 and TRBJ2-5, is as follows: DSGVTQTPKHLITATGQRVTLRCSPRSGDLSVYWYQQSLDQGLQFLIQYYNGEERAKGNILERFSAQQFPDLHSELNLSSLELGDSALYFCASSVALVEGQETQYFGPGTRLLVL.

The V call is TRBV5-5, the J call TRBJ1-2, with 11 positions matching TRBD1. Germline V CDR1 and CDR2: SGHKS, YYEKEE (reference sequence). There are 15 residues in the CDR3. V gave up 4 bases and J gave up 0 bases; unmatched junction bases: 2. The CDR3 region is CASSPGQGANYGYTF. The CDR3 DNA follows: TGTGCCAGCAGCCCGGGACAGGGGGCTAACTATGGCTACACCTTC.

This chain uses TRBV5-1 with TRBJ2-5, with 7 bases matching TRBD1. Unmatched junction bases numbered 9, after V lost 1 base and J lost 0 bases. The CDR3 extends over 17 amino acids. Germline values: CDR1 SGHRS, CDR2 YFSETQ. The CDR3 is CASSLPIGRGNQETQYF. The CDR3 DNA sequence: TGCGCCAGCAGCTTGCCGATTGGCAGGGGGAACCAAGAGACCCAGTACTTC.

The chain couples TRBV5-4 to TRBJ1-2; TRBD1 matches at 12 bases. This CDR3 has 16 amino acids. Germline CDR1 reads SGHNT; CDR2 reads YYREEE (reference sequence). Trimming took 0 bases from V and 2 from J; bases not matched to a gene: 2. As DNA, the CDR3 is TGTGCCAGCAGCTTGGTTGGGACAGGGGGCAACTATGGCTACACCTTC. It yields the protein CASSLVGTGGNYGYTF.

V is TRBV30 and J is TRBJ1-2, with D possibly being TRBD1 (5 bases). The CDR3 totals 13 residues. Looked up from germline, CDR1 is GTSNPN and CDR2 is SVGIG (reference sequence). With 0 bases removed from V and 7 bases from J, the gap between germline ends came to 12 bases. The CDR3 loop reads CAWSVRGGRGYTF. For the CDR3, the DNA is TGTGCCTGGAGTGTACGGGGGGGACGTGGCTACACCTTC.

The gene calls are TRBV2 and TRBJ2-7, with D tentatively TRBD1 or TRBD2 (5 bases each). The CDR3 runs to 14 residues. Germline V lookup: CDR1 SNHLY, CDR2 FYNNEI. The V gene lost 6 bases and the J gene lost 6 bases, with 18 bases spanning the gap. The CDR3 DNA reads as TGTGCCAGCAGAGTGCGCAGGGACCCACTCGAGCAGTACTTC. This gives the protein CASRVRRDPLEQYF.